Shown below are 11 T cell receptor beta chains from a single sample sequenced in a study of blood T cell repertoires in COVID-19 (dated by TCRdb to between 2020 and 2021). Receptor amplification or capture employed the immunoSEQ multiplex PCR assay. TCRdb provides this immuneACCESS table in a form limited to in-frame rearrangements. Some clones are lacking; in checked studies, under half of them reflect an unresolved V gene, and why the rest are absent is not known. Recorded for this sample are around 170,000 clones; roughly 80% of them occurred a single time. The ten largest clones represent 12% of the sample. Source material: PBMCs or T cells enriched from blood (not recorded which). The receptor source for this set is a man aged 45-60 years who had recovered from COVID-19.

V and J are TRBV7-2 and TRBJ1-1; 8 bases fit TRBD1. V was pared by 4 bases and J by 3 bases, with 4 bases of the junction left unmatched. Per the germline V gene, CDR1 is SGHTA and CDR2 is FQGNSA. This CDR3 contains 14 residues. The DNA of the CDR3 is TGTGCCAGCAGCTCCCTGACAGGGGACACTGAAGCTTTCTTT. Protein: CASSSLTGDTEAFF.

This chain joins TRBV5-4 and TRBJ2-5, with a tentative D call TRBD1 (5 bases). There are 12 residues in the CDR3. Germline V gives CDR1 SGHNT, CDR2 YYREEE (reference sequence). Trimming pared 3 bases from V and 5 bases from J, leaving 8 bases between. The chain's CDR3 is CASSSGLETQYF. The CDR3 nucleotides read TGTGCCAGCAGCTCAGGGTTGGAGACCCAGTACTTC.

The V call is TRBV11-1, the J call TRBJ2-3; 10 nucleotides agree with TRBD2. Trimming removed 2 bases from V and 5 bases from J; junction bases left unmatched: 1. The CDR3 has 14 amino acids. Germline V lookup: CDR1 SGHAT, CDR2 FQDESV (reference sequence). CDR3 protein: CASSLWTSGDTQYF. CDR3 in DNA: TGTGCCAGCAGCTTATGGACTAGCGGAGATACGCAGTATTTT.

This clone is labeled as medium-sized. This chain connects TRBV10-1 to TRBJ1-5; possibly TRBD1 for D (5 bases). Germline V lookup: CDR1 WNHNN, CDR2 SYGVQD (reference sequence). The germline V and J ends were trimmed by 7 bases and 3 bases, with 19 bases remaining between them. The CDR3 length is 16 residues. The CDR3, as DNA: TGCGCCAGCACCAGGCGGGGCGGGTACTTCAATCAGCCCCAGCATTTT. It translates to CASTRRGGYFNQPQHF.

The sample holds one count of this clone. V usage is TRBV4-3 and J usage is TRBJ2-2, with D unclear. This CDR3 spans 15 amino acids. V was pared by 3 bases and J by 1 base, with 9 bases between. The V gene's germline CDR1 is LGHNA and CDR2 YSLEER. The CDR3 loop is CASSQATRNTGELFF. CDR3 bases: TGCGCCAGCAGCCAGGCAACCAGGAACACCGGGGAGCTGTTTTTT.

This clone showed up just once. The V call is TRBV6-5, the J call TRBJ2-1, with TRBD1 as a possible D gene (6 bases). Germline lookup yields CDR1 MNHEY and CDR2 SVGAGI. The V end lost 10 bases, the J end lost 2 bases, and 12 bases lay between the germline ends. The CDR3 has 13 residues. The CDR3 spells CATRDITYNEQFF. The CDR3 DNA follows: TGTGCCACCCGGGACATAACCTACAATGAGCAGTTCTTC.

The DNA for the CDR3 is TGTGCCAGCAGCTTATCGGTTAGCGGGGGGGGCTCCTACGAGCAGTACTTC. This gives the protein CASSLSVSGGGSYEQYF. The chain combines TRBV7-2 with TRBJ2-7; the match to TRBD2 covers 11 bases. In germline, CDR1 is SGHTA, CDR2 FQGNSA. This CDR3 has 17 amino acids. Trimming took 2 bases from V and 0 from J; bases not matched to a gene: 6.

The chain carries TRBV3-1 (or the pseudogene TRBV3-2) and TRBJ2-4, with 14 bases lining up with TRBD2. The CDR3 spans 17 residues. Germline loops: CDR1 LGHDT, CDR2 YNNKEL (reference sequence). Trimming took 5 bases from V and 3 from J; bases not matched to a gene: 6. The DNA for the CDR3 is TGTGCCAGCAGCTCGACTAGCGGGGGGGCCGGCAAAAACATTCAGTACTTC. Its protein product is CASSSTSGGAGKNIQYF.

This clone is a singleton in its sample. The V gene is TRBV18, the J gene TRBJ2-3, with 9 bases that match TRBD2. Germline lookup yields CDR1 KGHSH and CDR2 LQKENI. V lost 6 bases, J lost 3 bases, and 4 bases stayed unmatched. The length of the CDR3 is 14 residues. In nucleotides, the CDR3 is TGTGCCAGCTCTCTTGGACTAGCGACAGATACGCAGTATTTT. Translating gives CASSLGLATDTQYF.

The chain uses TRBV4-1 and TRBJ2-2; unclear D gene. Trimming took 1 base from V and 1 from J, leaving 4 bases between them. Germline-derived CDR1 and CDR2 are MGHRA and YSYEKL. This CDR3 is 14 amino acids long. The CDR3 here is CASSQARNTGELFF. The CDR3 DNA reads TGCGCCAGCAGCCAAGCCAGGAACACCGGGGAGCTGTTTTTT.

The rearrangement links TRBV28 to TRBJ1-3; D not resolved. Germline values: CDR1 MDHEN, CDR2 SYDVKM. V lost 4 bases to trimming and J lost 7 bases, with 5 bases between them. The CDR3 consists of 11 residues. CDR3 residues: CASSSLNTIYF. CDR3 sequence (DNA): TGTGCCAGCAGTTCGTTGAACACCATATATTTT.